What follows are 30 T cell receptor beta chains derived from one specimen sequenced in a study of OX40 agonist ivuxolimab in advanced cancers. Sequencing used immunoSEQ multiplex PCR; TCRdb keeps in-frame clones, though not all of them. Here the sample spans some 31,000 clones, just over 90% being singletons. Here the sequenced sample was CD4+ or CD8+ T cells sorted from blood, taken in a trial of the OX40 agonist ivuxolimab. Receptors were obtained from an adult with an advanced solid tumor such as melanoma, head and neck, liver or kidney cancer.

The rearrangement joins TRBV5-1 to TRBJ2-7; the D call may be TRBD1 or TRBD2 (5 bases each). The V gene's germline CDR1 is SGHRS and CDR2 YFSETQ. V shed 4 bases and J shed 4 bases, with 9 bases lying between them. This CDR3 contains 12 residues. Written as DNA, the CDR3 is TGCGCCAGCAGCCTAGAGGGGTACGAGCAGTACTTC. Translation gives CASSLEGYEQYF.

J is TRBJ1-5 and V is TRBV7-2, with a weak D call TRBD1 (5 bases). CDR3 length: 15 amino acids. Germline CDR1 reads SGHTA; CDR2 reads FQGNSA. Trimming took 1 base from V and 6 from J, leaving 13 bases between them. The CDR3 DNA reads TGTGCCAGCAGCTTAGATTCCGGGGCGGCTCAGCCCCAGCATTTT. It encodes CASSLDSGAAQPQHF.

The CDR3 DNA is TGTGCCAGCAGCCCGAACAGGGTCCGCGGAATTAATGAAAAACTGTTTTTT. As protein: CASSPNRVRGINEKLFF. The chain recombines TRBV7-8 with TRBJ1-4; weak D call: TRBD1 (6 bases). CDR3 length: 17 residues. Germline values: CDR1 SGHVS, CDR2 FQNEAQ. Between the trimmed V and J ends, which lost 5 bases and 4 bases, there was a span of 20 bases.

The chain joins TRBV19 to TRBJ2-7, with D possibly called TRBD1 or TRBD2 (5 bases each). V was shortened by 5 bases and J by 7 bases, with 15 bases between the two germline ends. Germline V gives CDR1 LNHDA, CDR2 SQIVND (reference sequence). There are 13 residues in the CDR3. CDR3 amino acids: CASSPGTALEQYF. The CDR3 DNA is TGTGCCAGTAGTCCTGGGACGGCCTTAGAGCAGTACTTC.

V gene TRBV27 combines with J gene TRBJ2-3; unclear D gene. Between the trimmed V and J ends, which lost 5 bases and 4 bases, there was a span of 7 bases. The CDR3 runs 12 residues. Germline V CDR1 and CDR2: MNHEY, SMNVEV (reference sequence). The CDR3: CASSASPDTQYF. The CDR3 DNA follows: TGTGCCAGCAGTGCGTCTCCAGATACGCAGTATTTT.

The chain's CDR3 is CASSLLGTGRQETQYF. The CDR3 DNA reads TGTGCCAGCAGCTTGCTTGGGACAGGGCGTCAAGAGACCCAGTACTTC. This chain joins TRBV5-8 and TRBJ2-5; TRBD1 aligns across 9 bases. With V trimmed by 1 base and J by 2 bases, 6 bases remained unmatched. Germline CDR1 SGHTS, CDR2 YDEGEE. The length of the CDR3 is 16 residues.

The V and J genes are TRBV27 and TRBJ2-3; 7 positions match TRBD2. J lost 5 bases, V lost 4 bases, and 6 bases had no gene match. The CDR3 consists of 14 residues. Germline CDR1 MNHEY, CDR2 SMNVEV (reference sequence). The CDR3 nucleotides are TGTGCCAGCAGTTCCGGACTAGAAGTAGATACGCAGTATTTT. Translating it yields CASSSGLEVDTQYF.

V usage is TRBV6-1 and J usage is TRBJ1-5, with D perhaps TRBD1 (6 bases). V lost 4 bases to trimming and J lost 9 bases, with 16 bases between them. The CDR3 runs to 14 residues. Per germline, CDR1 MNHNS and CDR2 SASEGT. The CDR3 region is CASSAGGHPGPQHF. DNA of the CDR3: TGTGCCAGCAGTGCGGGGGGGCACCCAGGGCCCCAGCATTTT.

The J gene is TRBJ1-2, the V gene TRBV7-9; D not resolved. Germline CDR1 is SEHNR and CDR2 is FQNEAQ (reference sequence). The CDR3 runs to 13 residues. The ends were cut back, 5 bases at V and 6 bases at J, with 13 bases in the middle. CDR3 nucleotide sequence: TGTGCCAGCAGCGCCTACCTCCAGAATGGCTACACCTTC. Its translation is CASSAYLQNGYTF. The variable domain in full, completed from reference TRBV7-9 and TRBJ1-2, reads DTGVSQNPRHKITKRGQNVTFRCDPISEHNRLYWYRQTLGQGPEFLTYFQNEAQLEKSRLLSDRFSAERPKGSFSTLEIQRTEQGDSAMYLCASSAYLQNGYTFGSGTRLTVV.

This clone is a singleton in its sample. The chain carries TRBV11-2 and TRBJ1-2; D not certain. The CDR3 has 13 amino acids. V gave up 1 base and J gave up 4 bases, with 7 bases separating them. Germline V gene lookup returns CDR1 SGHAT and CDR2 FQNNGV. The CDR3 reads CASSLGRSYGYTF. The CDR3 nucleotides are TGTGCCAGCAGCTTAGGACGGAGCTATGGCTACACCTTC.

The chain links TRBV12-5 to TRBJ1-5; D gene uncertain. Trimming shortened V by 1 base and J by 0 bases, and 7 bases separated the two germline ends. The germline gives CDR1 LGHNT, CDR2 FRNRAP. This CDR3 is built from 15 residues. The CDR3 DNA sequence: TGTGCTAGTGGTTTGGGGGATCATAGCAATCAGCCCCAGCATTTT. Translating gives CASGLGDHSNQPQHF. The variable domain in full, with the rest retrieved from reference TRBV12-5 and TRBJ1-5, is DARVTQTPRHKVTEMGQEVTMRCQPILGHNTVFWYRQTMMQGLELLAYFRNRAPLDDSGMPKDRFSAEMPDATLATLKIQPSEPRDSAVYFCASGLGDHSNQPQHFGDGTRLSIL.

This chain uses TRBV19 with TRBJ2-1; TRBD2 matches 11 bases. The CDR3 is 17 amino acids. Germline V gene data show CDR1 as LNHDA and CDR2 as SQIVND (reference sequence). Trimming removed 3 bases from V and 5 bases from J; junction bases left unmatched: 9. The CDR3 reads CASSIGLAGGRHNEQFF. CDR3 in DNA: TGTGCCAGTAGTATCGGGCTAGCGGGAGGCCGACACAATGAGCAGTTCTTC.

This clone is labeled medium-sized (0.01 to 0.1%). The rearrangement joins TRBV5-6 to TRBJ1-2, with D hard to call. Trimming shortened V by 2 bases and J by 14 bases, and 10 bases separated the two germline ends. This CDR3 region has 10 residues. From germline, CDR1 is SGHDT and CDR2 YYEEEE. The CDR3 DNA is TGTGCCAGCAGCTTAGAGGGCAGGACCTTC. Its translation is CASSLEGRTF.

This clone has just one count. The chain recombines TRBV4-1 with TRBJ1-5, with 7 positions matching TRBD1. Germline loops: CDR1 MGHRA, CDR2 YSYEKL. J was trimmed by 10 bases and V by 0 bases; bases with no gene match: 9. This CDR3 contains 15 residues. The CDR3 reads CASSQDLRGGQPQHF. The CDR3 region has the DNA TGCGCCAGCAGCCAAGATCTGAGAGGGGGCCAACCCCAGCATTTT.

The V and J genes are TRBV7-9 and TRBJ1-1; D call uncertain. Trimming pared 3 bases from V and 4 bases from J, leaving 12 bases between. The germline V gene encodes CDR1 SEHNR and CDR2 FQNEAQ (reference sequence). The CDR3 has 14 amino acids. CDR3 DNA: TGTGCCAGCAGCTTTCCGACTTGGGGCACTGAAGCTTTCTTT. Amino acids: CASSFPTWGTEAFF.

The chain employs TRBV4-3 and TRBJ2-6; the D is unclear. The germline V and J ends were trimmed by 2 bases and 0 bases, with 5 bases remaining between them. CDR3 length equals 15 residues. Germline CDR1 is LGHNA and CDR2 is YSLEER. The CDR3 sequence: CASSQFPSGANVLTF. The CDR3 bases are TGCGCCAGCAGCCAATTTCCCTCTGGGGCCAACGTCCTGACTTTC.

The genes are TRBV7-9 and TRBJ1-1; D is undetermined. Germline V lookup: CDR1 SEHNR, CDR2 FQNEAQ (reference sequence). The V end was cut by 1 base, the J end by 7 bases, with 10 bases between. The CDR3 is 13 amino acids. CDR3: CASSLDPRNEAFF. CDR3 DNA sequence: TGTGCCAGCAGCTTAGACCCACGGAATGAAGCTTTCTTT.

The J gene is TRBJ2-2, the V gene TRBV19; D is unclear. Trimming took off 7 bases at V and 1 base at J, with 1 base between the two ends. This CDR3 has 11 residues. Germline CDR1 LNHDA, CDR2 SQIVND (reference sequence). CDR3 residues: CASKNTGELFF. Here the CDR3 DNA reads TGTGCCAGTAAGAACACCGGGGAGCTGTTTTTT. The whole variable domain, filled in from reference TRBV19 and TRBJ2-2, reads DGGITQSPKYLFRKEGQNVTLSCEQNLNHDAMYWYRQDPGQGLRLIYYSQIVNDFQKGDIAEGYSVSREKKESFPLTVTSAQKNPTAFYLCASKNTGELFFGEGSRLTVL.

This sequence joins TRBV5-6 and TRBJ2-7; 7 bases are shared with TRBD1. J was trimmed by 2 bases and V by 4 bases; bases with no gene match: 12. This CDR3 comprises 16 residues. CDR1 SGHDT and CDR2 YYEEEE come from the germline V gene. The CDR3 region has the DNA TGTGCCAGCAGCCGAACGACAGGGACGTTTACCTACGAGCAGTACTTC. This codes for CASSRTTGTFTYEQYF.

This rearrangement joins TRBV6-5 to TRBJ1-4; D is uncertain. The V gene's germline CDR1 is MNHEY and CDR2 SVGAGI. The ends were cut back, 0 bases at V and 7 bases at J, with 6 bases in the middle. The CDR3 length is 13 residues. The CDR3 sequence: CASSYSNAEKLFF. The CDR3 coding sequence is TGTGCCAGCAGTTACTCGAACGCTGAAAAACTGTTTTTT.

The rearrangement joins TRBV2 to TRBJ1-4; perhaps TRBD1 as D (6 bases). This CDR3 region has 15 residues. The germline V and J ends were trimmed by 1 base and 7 bases, with 13 bases remaining between them. Per germline, CDR1 SNHLY and CDR2 FYNNEI. Here the CDR3 reads CASSEGGAFREKLFF. The CDR3 bases are TGTGCCAGCAGTGAAGGGGGGGCCTTTCGTGAAAAACTGTTTTTT.

The table lists this clone with a count of one. The gene calls are TRBV7-9 and TRBJ1-5, with D uncertain. CDR1 is SEHNR and CDR2 is FQNEAQ in the germline V gene (reference sequence). There are 14 residues in the CDR3. Trimming took off 5 bases at V and 0 bases at J, with 8 bases between the two ends. CDR3 sequence (DNA): TGTGCCAGCAGCCCGGAATATAGCAATCAGCCCCAGCATTTT. Translated, it gives CASSPEYSNQPQHF.

The chain recombines TRBV9 with TRBJ2-5, with D uncertain. CDR1 and CDR2 from the germline V gene are SGDLS and YYNGEE. The CDR3 length is 13 residues. The ends were cut back, 3 bases at V and 4 bases at J, with 10 bases in the middle. CDR3 nucleotide sequence: TGTGCCAGCAGCGATGAGACTTTAGAGACCCAGTACTTC. Translated: CASSDETLETQYF.

J is TRBJ1-1 and V is TRBV13; tentatively, D is TRBD1 (6 bases). Trimming left V 5 bases short and J 5 bases short, with 21 bases between. This CDR3 comprises 16 residues. Germline V gene lookup returns CDR1 PRHDT and CDR2 FYEKMQ (reference sequence). CDR3 sequence reads: CASSPGQGGGDTEAFF. The CDR3, as DNA: TGTGCCAGCAGCCCGGGACAAGGGGGTGGGGATACTGAAGCTTTCTTT.

The gene calls are TRBV19 and TRBJ1-2; 7 bases fit TRBD1. Germline-derived CDR1 and CDR2 are LNHDA and SQIVND (reference sequence). Trimming removed 3 bases from V and 6 bases from J; junction bases left unmatched: 13. The CDR3 sequence is 16 residues long. DNA for the CDR3: TGTGCCAGTAGTATCCCTCCCGGGACAGTTGATAATGGCTACACCTTC. This encodes CASSIPPGTVDNGYTF.

This clone was seen once. The genes are TRBV7-9 and TRBJ2-3; 9 nucleotides align to TRBD1. The CDR3 is made up of 16 amino acids. Trimming took 2 bases from V and 0 from J; bases not matched to a gene: 3. Germline-derived CDR1 and CDR2 are SEHNR and FQNEAQ (reference sequence). The CDR3 DNA is TGTGCCAGCAGCTTAAACAGGGGGCTTAGCACAGATACGCAGTATTTT. Protein: CASSLNRGLSTDTQYF.

The chain joins TRBV7-9 to TRBJ1-3; no clear D. This CDR3 comprises 14 residues. The germline V and J ends were trimmed by 1 base and 1 base, with 5 bases remaining between them. Per germline, CDR1 SEHNR and CDR2 FQNEAQ (reference sequence). CDR3 sequence (DNA): TGTGCCAGCAGCTTAGGGGGATCTGGAAACACCATATATTTT. Its protein is CASSLGGSGNTIYF.

This clone has only a few counts. The chain employs TRBV9 and TRBJ2-4; TRBD1 is a possible D gene (6 bases). The CDR3 is 16 amino acids. Germline V gene sequence: CDR1 SGDLS, CDR2 YYNGEE. V was pared by 4 bases and J by 8 bases, with 22 bases between. The CDR3 coding sequence is TGTGCCAGCAGCCCGAGTACCCAGGGGTTGAAGGACATTCAGTACTTC. Its protein is CASSPSTQGLKDIQYF.

This clone was found a few times. The chain joins TRBV5-6 to TRBJ1-6; 9 nucleotides line up with TRBD1. Germline-derived CDR1 and CDR2 are SGHDT and YYEEEE. CDR3 length: 17 amino acids. V shed 3 bases, J shed 6 bases, and the junction held 10 bases outside the gene matches. The CDR3: CASSWGQGYAGNSPLHF. CDR3 in DNA: TGTGCCAGCAGCTGGGGACAGGGCTACGCTGGTAATTCACCCCTCCACTTT.

This clone occurred once. The chain recombines TRBV28 with TRBJ2-1, with 9 bases lining up with TRBD2. J was trimmed by 7 bases and V by 2 bases; bases with no gene match: 6. Germline V CDR1 and CDR2: MDHEN, SYDVKM. This CDR3 has 15 residues. DNA of the CDR3: TGTGCCAGCAGTTTAGCGGGAGGGCCAGGGAATGAGCAGTTCTTC. Residues: CASSLAGGPGNEQFF.